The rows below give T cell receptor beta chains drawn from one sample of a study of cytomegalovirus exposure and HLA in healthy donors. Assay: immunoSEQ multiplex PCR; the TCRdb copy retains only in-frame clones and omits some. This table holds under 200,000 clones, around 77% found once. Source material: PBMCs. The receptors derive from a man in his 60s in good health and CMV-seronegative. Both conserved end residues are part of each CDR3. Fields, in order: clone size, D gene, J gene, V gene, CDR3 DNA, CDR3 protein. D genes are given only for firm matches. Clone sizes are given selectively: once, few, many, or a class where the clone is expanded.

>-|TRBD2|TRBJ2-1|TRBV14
TGTGCCAGCAGCCAAGACACGGGACTAGATTATTACAATGAGCAGTTCTTC
CASSQDTGLDYYNEQFF
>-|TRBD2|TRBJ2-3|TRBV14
TGTGCCAGCAGCCCCCCTCCGGGACTAGCGGGGGGCCGCACAGATACGCAGTATTTT
CASSPPPGLAGGRTDTQYF
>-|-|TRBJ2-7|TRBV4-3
TGCGCCAGCAGCCACCGGACAAAGAGCGAGCAGTACTTC
CASSHRTKSEQYF
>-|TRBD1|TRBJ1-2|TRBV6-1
TGTGCCAGCAGTGAAGCGACAGGGGGAGGCTACACCTTC
CASSEATGGGYTF
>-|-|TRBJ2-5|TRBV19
TGTGCCAGTAGTCCCTCTGGACCTCGGGGGACCCAGTACTTC
CASSPSGPRGTQYF
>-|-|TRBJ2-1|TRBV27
TGTGCCAGCAGTCACAAAGGGTCCGGGGGTGAGCAGTTCTTC
CASSHKGSGGEQFF
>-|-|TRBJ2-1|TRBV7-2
TGTGCCAGCAGCTCAACAGGGAGGGGGCAGTTCTTC
CASSSTGRGQFF
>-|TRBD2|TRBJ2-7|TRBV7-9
TGTGCCAGCGGGGCTAGCGGGGGGATAGTCCCCTACGAGCAGTACTTC
CASGASGGIVPYEQYF
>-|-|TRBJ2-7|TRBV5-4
TGTGCCAGCAGCTCGGGCAGGGTGGAGTCCTACGAGCAGTACTTC
CASSSGRVESYEQYF
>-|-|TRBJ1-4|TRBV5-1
TGCGCCAGCAGCTTATCGAACAGGGATGATGAAAAACTGTTTTTT
CASSLSNRDDEKLFF
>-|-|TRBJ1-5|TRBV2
TGTGCCAGCAGCTCGTTCTCCGGGTTAAATAGCAATCAGCCCCAGCATTTT
CASSSFSGLNSNQPQHF
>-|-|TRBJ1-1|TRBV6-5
TGTGCCAGCAGTTACTCAATGACAGTGAACACTGAAGCTTTCTTT
CASSYSMTVNTEAFF
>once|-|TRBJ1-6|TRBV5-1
TGCGCCAGCAGCTTGGCTGCGGCCGAAAATTCACCCCTCCACTTT
CASSLAAAENSPLHF
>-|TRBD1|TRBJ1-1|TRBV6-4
TGTGCCAGCAGGGAGGGACAGGGGAGCACTGAAGCTTTCTTT
CASREGQGSTEAFF
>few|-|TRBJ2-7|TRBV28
TGTGCCACCCGGAGCTCCTACGAGCAGTACTTC
CATRSSYEQYF
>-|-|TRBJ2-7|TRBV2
TGTGCCAGCAGTCTCCCAGGGTACGAGCAGTACTTC
CASSLPGYEQYF
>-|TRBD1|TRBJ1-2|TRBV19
TGTGCCAGTAGGACGACAGGGCCGAACTATGGCTACACCTTC
CASRTTGPNYGYTF
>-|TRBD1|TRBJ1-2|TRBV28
TGTGCCAGCAGTTTACCCGGACAGGGCAGAGGCTACACCTTC
CASSLPGQGRGYTF
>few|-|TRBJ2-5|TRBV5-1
TGCGCCAGCTCAAAGGGCGCGGGAGAGACCCAGTACTTC
CASSKGAGETQYF
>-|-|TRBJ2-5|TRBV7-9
TGTGCCAGCAGCCCCCCCGGGACCCAGTACTTC
CASSPPGTQYF
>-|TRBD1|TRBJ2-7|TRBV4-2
TGTGCCAGCAGCCACCCGGGACAGGCAACCTACGAGCAGTACTTC
CASSHPGQATYEQYF
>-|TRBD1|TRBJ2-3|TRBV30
TGTGCCTGGAGAGGAAGGACAGGTCCCTACACAGATACGCAGTATTTT
CAWRGRTGPYTDTQYF
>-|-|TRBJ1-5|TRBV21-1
TGTGCCAGCAGCAAAGTCTGTTACCGGGACAGGGCACCCCTTGCGGGCAATCAGCCCCAGAATTTT
CASSKVCYRDRAPLAGNQPQNF
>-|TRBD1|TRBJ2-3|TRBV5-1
TGCGCCAGCAGCTTGGGGGGACAGCGCACAGATACGCAGTATTTT
CASSLGGQRTDTQYF
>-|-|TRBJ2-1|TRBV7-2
TGTGCCAGCATCCCCCAGGCGGCGGGAAGGAATGAGCAGTTCTTC
CASIPQAAGRNEQFF
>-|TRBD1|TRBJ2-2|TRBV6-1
TGTGCCAGCCAGAAGGGACAGGAAAACACCGGGGAGCTGTTTTTT
CASQKGQENTGELFF
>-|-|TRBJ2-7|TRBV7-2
TGTGCCAGCAGCTTAGCGTTTAGGGGGGAGCAGTACTTC
CASSLAFRGEQYF
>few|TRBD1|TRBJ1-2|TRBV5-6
TGTGCCAGCAGCTTGGTCTTAGCAGGGGGATATGGCTACACCTTC
CASSLVLAGGYGYTF
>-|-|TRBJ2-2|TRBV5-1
TGCGCCAGCTCCCCCCAGGGTCATGGCACCGGGGAGCTGTTTTTT
CASSPQGHGTGELFF
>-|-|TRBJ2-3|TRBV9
TGTGCCAGCAGCGTTTCAGGGCTCACAGATACGCAGTATTTT
CASSVSGLTDTQYF
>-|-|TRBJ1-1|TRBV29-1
TGCAGCGTTGAAGAGCGGGAAGTGGGAACTGAAGCTTTCTTT
CSVEEREVGTEAFF
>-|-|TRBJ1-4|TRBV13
TGTGCCAGCAGCTTATTCGGCGGTAATGAAAAACTGTTTTTT
CASSLFGGNEKLFF
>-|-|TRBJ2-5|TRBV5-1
TGCGCCAGCAGCTTGGAGGGGGAAGAGACCCAGTACTTC
CASSLEGEETQYF
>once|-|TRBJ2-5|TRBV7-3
TGTGCCAGCAGCTTAAGGGGCATGGTGAGAGAGACCCAGTACTTC
CASSLRGMVRETQYF
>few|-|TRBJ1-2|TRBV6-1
TGTGCCAGCAGTGAAAGCGGACAGTACTATGGCTACACCTTC
CASSESGQYYGYTF
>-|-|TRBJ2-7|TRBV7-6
TGTGCCAGCAGCCGAGGGACAAGAACTTTGTTAGACGAGCAGTACTTC
CASSRGTRTLLDEQYF
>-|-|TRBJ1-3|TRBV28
TGTGCCAGCAGTGCCCCAGGGCATAGTGGAAACACCATATATTTT
CASSAPGHSGNTIYF
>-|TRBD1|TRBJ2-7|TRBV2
TGTGCCAGCCTGGGGACAGGGGGACACTACGAGCAGTACTTC
CASLGTGGHYEQYF
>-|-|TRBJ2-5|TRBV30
TGTGCCTGGGGAATCGGAGGGGCCGCGGAGACCCAGTACTTC
CAWGIGGAAETQYF
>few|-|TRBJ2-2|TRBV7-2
TGTGCCAGCAGCTCGGACACCCCTGAGCTGTTTTTT
CASSSDTPELFF
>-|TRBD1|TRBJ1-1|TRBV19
TGTGCCAGTAGTATAGGTCTCCGGGACAGAAATCCTTACACTGAAGCTTTCTTT
CASSIGLRDRNPYTEAFF
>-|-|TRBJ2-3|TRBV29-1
TGCAGCGTCGACGCTCCGACTAGGGCCCTCGGTAATACGCAGTATTTT
CSVDAPTRALGNTQYF
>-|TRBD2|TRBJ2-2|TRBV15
TGTGCCACCAGCAGAGATCCACGGGGGAGGGCCGGGGAGCTGTTTTTT
CATSRDPRGRAGELFF
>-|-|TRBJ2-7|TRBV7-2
TGTGCCAGCAGCTTTAGCGGCCTCGGGTCCTACGAGCAGTACTTC
CASSFSGLGSYEQYF
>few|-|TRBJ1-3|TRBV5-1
TGCGCCAGCAGCTTTACAGGATCGTCTGGAAACACCATATATTTT
CASSFTGSSGNTIYF
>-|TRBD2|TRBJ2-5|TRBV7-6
TGTGCCAGCAGCCGGACTAGCGTGCAAGAGACCCAGTACTTC
CASSRTSVQETQYF
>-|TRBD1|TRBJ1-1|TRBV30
TGTGCCTGGAGTGACAGGGGGGAGACTGAAGCTTTCTTT
CAWSDRGETEAFF
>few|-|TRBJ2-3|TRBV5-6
TGTGCCAGCAGCCAGTTGGCGGAGGGAGTAGATACGCAGTATTTT
CASSQLAEGVDTQYF
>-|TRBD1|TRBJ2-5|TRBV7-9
TGTGCCAGCAGCTTAGGGGGACAGGCCCCCAACTTC
CASSLGGQAPNF
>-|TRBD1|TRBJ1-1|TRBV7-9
TGTGCCAGCAGCCCTAGACAGGGGGCCTGGTTTTTGCCTGAAGCTTTCTTT
CASSPRQGAWFLPEAFF
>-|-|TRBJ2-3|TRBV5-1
TGCGCCAGCAGCTTGGGAGCCCCTAGCACAGATACGCAGTATTTT
CASSLGAPSTDTQYF
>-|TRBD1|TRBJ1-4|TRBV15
TGTGCCACCAGCAGAGAACGACAGGGGACGGAAAAACTGTTTTTT
CATSRERQGTEKLFF
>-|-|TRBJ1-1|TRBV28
TGTGCCAGCAGTTTAACCACTTTAATGAACCCTGAAGCTTTCTTT
CASSLTTLMNPEAFF
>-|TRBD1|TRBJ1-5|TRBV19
TGTGCCAGTAGTATCCTTAGACAGGGTGGTAATCAGCCCCAGCATTTT
CASSILRQGGNQPQHF
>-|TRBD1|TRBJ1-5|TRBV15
TGTGCCACCAGCAGGCTGAATTATGGGACAGGGGTCAATCAGCCCCAGCATTTT
CATSRLNYGTGVNQPQHF
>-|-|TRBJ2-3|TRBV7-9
TGTGCCAGCAGCGCGGGACAGCTGAGCACAGATACGCAGTATTTT
CASSAGQLSTDTQYF
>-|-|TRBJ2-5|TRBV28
TGTGCCAGCAGTTTTACCCGACAGAGACAAGAGACCCAGTACTTC
CASSFTRQRQETQYF
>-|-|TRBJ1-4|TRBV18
TGTGCCAGCTCATCTTCTATGCCAACTAATGAAAAACTGTTTTTT
CASSSSMPTNEKLFF
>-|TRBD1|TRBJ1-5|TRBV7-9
TGTGCCAGCAGCTTAGGACAGGGGGGGCATCAGCCCCAGCATTTT
CASSLGQGGHQPQHF
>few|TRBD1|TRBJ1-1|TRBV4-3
TGCGCCAGCAGCCAAGTCACAGGGGGGATGGCTGAAGCTTTCTTT
CASSQVTGGMAEAFF